This T cell receptor (beta chain) appears in the sequencing data of a study of OX40 agonist ivuxolimab in advanced cancers. Looking at the study overall: The mean age was roughly 60 years, ranging from roughly 23 to 90, with about 87% of participants male. Three patients showed partial responses: one hepatocellular carcinoma and two cutaneous melanoma cases.

The study's findings and limits: Dosing at 0.1 to 3.0 mg/kg was accompanied by clonal expansion of CD4+ and CD8+ blood T cells by week 6.

Individuals having autoimmune disease history or systemic immunosuppression were not enrolled. With respect to this clone: Its antigen is unidentified.

The assay was immunoSEQ multiplex PCR, and TCRdb's table has in-frame clones only and misses some. The repertoire holds around 100,000 clones, with 85% to 95% as singletons. Here the sequenced sample was CD4+ or CD8+ T cells sorted from blood, taken in a trial of the OX40 agonist ivuxolimab. This TCR was recovered from an adult with an advanced solid tumor such as melanoma, head and neck, liver or kidney cancer.

CDR3 coding DNA: TGTGCCAGCAGCTCTGGACTAGCGGGAGGGCCAAGTGGCGAGCAGTACTTC. Amino acid sequence: CASSSGLAGGPSGEQYF. V gene TRBV5-4 combines with J gene TRBJ2-7; 15 bases are a match to TRBD2. The CDR3 is made up of 17 amino acids. Germline V lookup: CDR1 SGHNT, CDR2 YYREEE (reference sequence). V lost 3 bases, J lost 6 bases, and 10 bases stayed unmatched.